The 10 T cell receptor beta chains given below trace back to one sample, sequenced in a study of response to subunit inactivated influenza vaccine. TCRdb re-derived calls from the RT-PCR reads in MiXCR, one entry per CDR3 protein. The sample has 150,000 to 200,000 distinct CDR3 sequences, less than 15% seen once. These data were also reused for a study on T cells expressing NK-cell markers. That work contributes: Production of TCR beta cDNA relied on 5'RACE template switching with UMIs.

The starting material was CD8+ T cells sorted from PBMCs, obtained about 11 days after vaccination. Every receptor here comes from a man between 50 and 59 years old who received an inactivated influenza vaccine.

This clonotype was observed a few times. This rearrangement joins TRBV29-1 to TRBJ2-1; TRBD2 aligns across 9 bases. CDR1 is SQVTM, CDR2 ANQGSEA, per germline. There are 15 residues in the CDR3. V lost 4 bases and J lost 6; bases outside the gene matches: 10. The CDR3 reads CSVVPSSGTVNEQFF. Here the CDR3 DNA reads TGCAGCGTTGTCCCTTCTAGCGGGACTGTCAATGAGCAGTTCTTC.

This sequence joins TRBV6-1 and TRBJ2-5; perhaps TRBD2 as D (5 bases). CDR3 length: 15 residues. V was pared by 4 bases and J by 0 bases, with 12 bases between. CDR1 MNHNS and CDR2 SASEGT come from the germline V gene. The CDR3 region has the DNA TGTGCCAGCAGTGCGGTAGCGCCATACCAAGAGACCCAGTACTTC. Protein: CASSAVAPYQETQYF.

The V gene is TRBV10-3, the J gene TRBJ2-5, with 10 nucleotides matching TRBD2. This CDR3 has 14 residues. The trim removed 3 bases at V and 5 bases at J, leaving 3 bases unmatched. Germline CDR1 ENHRY, CDR2 SYGVKD. CDR3: CAISEAGGPETQYF. Here the CDR3 DNA reads TGTGCCATCAGTGAAGCGGGGGGGCCGGAGACCCAGTACTTC.

This clonotype has a handful of counts. V and J are TRBV12-3 or TRBV12-4 and TRBJ1-4, with 10 bases fitting TRBD1. This CDR3 has 14 residues. Trimming at V came to 6 bases and at J to 8 bases, leaving 6 bases not matched to a gene. The CDR3 region is CASSLGQGSEKLFF. The CDR3 bases are TGTGCCAGCAGCTTGGGACAGGGGTCCGAAAAACTGTTTTTT.

This clonotype was detected a few times. J is TRBJ2-5 and V is TRBV11-3; no definite D call. Between the trimmed V and J ends, which lost 1 base and 2 bases, there was a span of 8 bases. Germline CDR1 and CDR2: SGHNT and YENEEA. This CDR3 spans 14 amino acids. CDR3 residues: CASSLGPEQETQYF. The CDR3 DNA follows: TGTGCCAGCAGCTTAGGCCCCGAACAAGAGACCCAGTACTTC.

This clonotype was detected a few times. The J gene is TRBJ2-7, the V gene TRBV30; perhaps TRBD1 as D (8 bases). The germline V gene has CDR1 GTSNPN and CDR2 SVGIG (reference sequence). The CDR3 extends over 14 amino acids. The V and J ends lost 0 bases and 5 bases respectively, with 14 bases between them. The CDR3 region has the DNA TGTGCCTGGAGTGTAAGCACAGGGGGGGACGAGCAGTACTTC. The encoded protein is CAWSVSTGGDEQYF.

This clonotype was seen a few times. The V call is TRBV5-1, the J call TRBJ2-7, with D maybe TRBD1 (5 bases). CDR3 length: 15 residues. Germline assignment: CDR1 SGHRS and CDR2 YFSETQ. Trimming shortened V by 4 bases and J by 1 base, and 15 bases separated the two germline ends. For the CDR3, the DNA is TGCGCCAGCAGCCCGACAGATAGCAAGTCCTACGAGCAGTACTTC. Protein: CASSPTDSKSYEQYF.

This chain joins TRBV6-6 and TRBJ2-3, with D unclear. The CDR3 is 13 amino acids. Trimming pared 5 bases from V and 0 bases from J, leaving 6 bases between. CDR1 is MNHNY, CDR2 SVGAGI, per germline (reference sequence). The CDR3 here is CASSPFSTDTQYF. The CDR3 DNA reads TGTGCCAGCAGTCCGTTTAGCACAGATACGCAGTATTTT.

This clonotype was detected only a few times. J is TRBJ2-1 and V is TRBV2; D gene unclear. V lost 6 bases to trimming and J lost 5 bases, with 14 bases between them. Germline V gives CDR1 SNHLY, CDR2 FYNNEI. CDR3 length equals 14 residues. CDR3 DNA sequence: TGTGCCAGCAGGCAACTGCCTCTAGACAATGAGCAGTTCTTC. Protein product: CASRQLPLDNEQFF.

The rearrangement joins TRBV4-3 to TRBJ2-1, with TRBD2 matching 7 bases. CDR1 is LGHNA and CDR2 is YSLEER in the germline V gene. With 4 bases clipped from V and 9 bases from J, the junction kept 18 bases outside the gene matches. The CDR3 contains 17 residues. The CDR3 spells CASSPSSGRGLVGEQFF. The CDR3, as DNA: TGCGCCAGCAGCCCAAGTAGCGGGCGCGGGTTGGTTGGTGAGCAGTTCTTC.